This is a list of T cell receptor beta chains from one sample in a study of T cells in localized non-small cell lung cancer. Method: immunoSEQ multiplex PCR; TCRdb's copy keeps in-frame clones and lacks some. The sample has 65,000 to 80,000 clones, 84% seen once; the top ten hold under 1.5%. Sequenced material: peripheral blood, taken before any cancer treatment. The origin of the receptors is a female donor aged 60 or older with stage I lung adenocarcinoma. Both conserved end residues are part of each CDR3. D genes are given only for firm matches. Some rows mark clone size as missing; the rest say once, few, many or name a class of expanded clone.

>TRBJ2-5|-|-|TRBV5-4
CASSPTGERKQETQYF
TGTGCCAGCAGTCCGACGGGGGAGCGGAAACAAGAGACCCAGTACTTC
>TRBJ2-1|-|few|TRBV7-3
CASSLNGNPYNEQFF
TGTGCCAGCAGCTTAAACGGGAACCCCTACAATGAGCAGTTCTTC
>TRBJ2-7|-|-|TRBV7-6
CASTLGGSPYEQYF
TGTGCCAGCACCTTGGGGGGAAGCCCCTACGAGCAGTACTTC
>TRBJ1-1|-|-|TRBV7-9
CASSLQGSTEAFF
TGTGCCAGCAGCTTGCAGGGGTCTACTGAAGCTTTCTTT
>TRBJ2-1|TRBD2|-|TRBV7-2
CASSLDSGGAIAYNEQFF
TGTGCCAGCAGCTTAGATAGCGGGGGGGCCATCGCCTACAATGAGCAGTTCTTC
>TRBJ1-2|-|-|TRBV6-1
CASIPGAANYGYTF
TGTGCCAGCATCCCTGGGGCAGCAAACTATGGCTACACCTTC
>TRBJ1-1|-|-|TRBV14
CASSQDLEGTRRGLTEAFF
TGTGCCAGCAGCCAAGATCTCGAGGGAACCAGACGGGGGCTCACTGAAGCTTTCTTT
>TRBJ1-2|-|-|TRBV4-1
CASSQANYGYTF
TGCGCCAGCAGCCAAGCCAACTATGGCTACACCTTC
>TRBJ1-1|TRBD1|-|TRBV27
CASSYRRGGEITEAFF
TGTGCCAGCAGTTACAGGCGAGGGGGCGAAATCACTGAAGCTTTCTTT
>TRBJ2-1|TRBD2|once|TRBV5-1
CASSSGTRGNEQFF
TGCGCCAGCAGCTCCGGGACTAGGGGCAATGAGCAGTTCTTC
>TRBJ2-5|TRBD2|-|TRBV4-3
CASSQDGTRVETQYF
TGCGCCAGCAGCCAAGATGGGACTAGAGTAGAGACCCAGTACTTC
>TRBJ1-5|-|-|TRBV6-6
CASSYWAPLAYQPQHF
TGTGCCAGCAGTTATTGGGCCCCGTTGGCCTATCAGCCCCAGCATTTT
>TRBJ1-1|-|few|TRBV29-1
CSVDLGWNTEAFF
TGCAGCGTTGACCTGGGCTGGAACACTGAAGCTTTCTTT
>TRBJ2-5|-|-|TRBV14
CASSQDSQTQYF
TGTGCCAGCAGCCAAGACAGCCAGACCCAGTACTTC
>TRBJ1-2|-|-|TRBV9
CASTDRGYGYTF
TGTGCCAGCACCGACCGGGGCTATGGCTACACCTTC
>TRBJ2-2|-|-|TRBV14
CASSYLASGELFF
TGTGCCAGCAGTTACCTAGCGTCCGGGGAGCTGTTTTTT
>TRBJ1-1|-|-|TRBV5-1
CASSLEWGSEAFF
TGCGCCAGCAGCTTAGAGTGGGGCTCTGAAGCTTTCTTT
>TRBJ2-3|-|-|TRBV9
CASSVDDGTPTSTDTQYF
TGTGCCAGCAGCGTAGATGATGGGACACCAACTAGCACAGATACGCAGTATTTT
>TRBJ2-1|-|few|TRBV6-6
CASSPGGSKTDEQFF
TGTGCCAGCAGTCCTGGGGGCTCGAAGACCGATGAGCAGTTCTTC
>TRBJ1-5|-|-|TRBV2
CASTLEGLSNQPQHF
TGTGCCAGCACCCTTGAAGGCCTTAGCAATCAGCCCCAGCATTTT
>TRBJ1-2|-|-|TRBV5-6
CASSFEGFYGYTF
TGTGCCAGCAGCTTCGAGGGATTCTATGGCTACACCTTC
>TRBJ1-4|TRBD1|few|TRBV5-1
CASSVLPTGGNEKLFF
TGCGCCAGCAGCGTACTTCCGACAGGGGGTAATGAAAAACTGTTTTTT
>TRBJ2-7|TRBD2|-|TRBV11-2
CASSPRTSGDREQYF
TGTGCCAGCAGCCCTCGTACTAGCGGGGATCGCGAGCAGTACTTC